The TCR beta chain under discussion was sequenced for a study of OX40 agonist ivuxolimab in advanced cancers. The wider study: Ivuxolimab, an agonist antibody against OX40 (CD134), was given to patients. Findings and caveats of the study: Among expanded peripheral T cells, antigen specificity went undetermined.

Between the trimmed V and J ends, which lost 0 bases and 0 bases, there was a span of 6 bases. CDR3 length: 14 residues. Germline V gene data show CDR1 as MGHDK and CDR2 as SYGVNS. About this clone: What it binds is unknown.

The method was immunoSEQ multiplex PCR; TCRdb's version includes in-frame clones alone and lacks a portion of them. Among 65,000 to 95,000 clones listed, roughly 90% were seen once. The V and J genes are TRBV25-1 and TRBJ2-7; D is ambiguous. The sequencing used CD4+ or CD8+ T cells sorted from blood, collected in a trial of the OX40 agonist ivuxolimab. This sequence originates from an adult with an advanced solid tumor such as melanoma, head and neck, liver or kidney cancer. Here the CDR3 DNA reads TGTGCCAGCAGTGAATATGCGAGCTCCTACGAGCAGTACTTC. Its protein product is CASSEYASSYEQYF.